This passage covers 21 T cell receptor beta chains from one sample sequenced in a study of T cell changes during pregnancy in multiple sclerosis. Produced via immunoSEQ multiplex PCR; TCRdb's table is partial and in-frame only. The repertoire includes roughly 24,000 clones, around 84% of them detected once, and around 0.97% sits in the top ten. The material was CD4+ T cells from peripheral blood mononuclear cells, obtained in the second trimester of pregnancy. These receptors were collected from a female donor in good health, enrolled as a control in a pregnancy study.

This chain joins TRBV7-2 and TRBJ2-5; D remains unclear. CDR3 length: 15 residues. With 5 bases removed from V and 5 bases from J, the gap between germline ends came to 18 bases. Germline lookup yields CDR1 SGHTA and CDR2 FQGNSA. The CDR3 loop is CASSIQTGPSETQYF. CDR3 nucleotides: TGTGCCAGCAGCATACAAACGGGTCCTTCGGAGACCCAGTACTTC.

The rearrangement joins TRBV5-1 to TRBJ2-5; 8 nucleotides match TRBD1. CDR3 length: 15 amino acids. The germline V gene encodes CDR1 SGHRS and CDR2 YFSETQ. V shed 3 bases and J 0 bases; nucleotides not matched to a gene: 4. The CDR3 loop reads CASSWMDRDQETQYF. As DNA, the CDR3 is TGCGCCAGCAGCTGGATGGACAGGGACCAAGAGACCCAGTACTTC.

CDR3 in amino acids: CASRTSGLQGSHEQFF. CDR3 coding DNA: TGTGCCAGTAGGACTAGCGGACTACAAGGATCCCATGAGCAGTTCTTC. This sequence joins TRBV19 and TRBJ2-1, with 9 bases matching TRBD2. The germline CDR1 and CDR2 sequences are LNHDA and SQIVND (reference sequence). This CDR3 is 16 amino acids long. After removal of 6 bases from V and 8 bases from J, the junction contained 14 bases not matched to a gene.

V and J are TRBV30 and TRBJ2-1; 10 bases align to TRBD2. J was trimmed by 1 base and V by 0 bases; bases with no gene match: 3. The CDR3 loop spans 16 amino acids. The germline gives CDR1 GTSNPN, CDR2 SVGIG (reference sequence). The DNA for the CDR3 is TGTGCCTGGAGTGTAGGGGGACTAGCGTCCTACAATGAGCAGTTCTTC. It specifies CAWSVGGLASYNEQFF. Full variable domain (rest looked up from reference TRBV30 and TRBJ2-1): SQTIHQWPATLVQPVGSPLSLECTVEGTSNPNLYWYRQAAGRGLQLLFYSVGIGQISSEVPQNLSASRPQDRQFILSSKKLLLSDSGFYLCAWSVGGLASYNEQFFGPGTRLTVL.

The gene calls are TRBV18 and TRBJ2-4; 7 bases line up with TRBD1. The CDR3 runs to 14 residues. Germline values: CDR1 KGHSH, CDR2 LQKENI. After removal of 0 bases from V and 9 bases from J, the junction contained 5 bases not matched to a gene. In DNA form, the CDR3 reads TGTGCCAGCTCACCACCCTGGACAGGACGCATTCAGTACTTC. Translating gives CASSPPWTGRIQYF.

The CDR3 region is CASSPRDRALREETQYF. Written as DNA, the CDR3 is TGCGCCAGCAGCCCCCGGGACAGGGCCTTGAGAGAAGAGACCCAGTACTTC. V is TRBV5-1 and J is TRBJ2-5; TRBD1 matches 9 bases. The germline gives CDR1 SGHRS, CDR2 YFSETQ. The trim removed 4 bases at V and 3 bases at J, leaving 13 bases unmatched. CDR3 length: 17 residues. Full variable domain (remainder filled in from reference TRBV5-1 and TRBJ2-5): KAGVTQTPRYLIKTRGQQVTLSCSPISGHRSVSWYQQTPGQGLQFLFEYFSETQRNKGNFPGRFSGRQFSNSRSEMNVSTLELGDSALYLCASSPRDRALREETQYFGPGTRLLVL.

The chain uses TRBV2 and TRBJ1-6; D call uncertain. V gave up 1 base and J gave up 9 bases, with 13 bases separating them. The CDR3 covers 15 residues. Per germline, CDR1 SNHLY and CDR2 FYNNEI. The CDR3 nucleotides are TGTGCCAGCAGTGAAGAAGCGCCGGGGTCTTCACCCCTCCACTTT. It translates to CASSEEAPGSSPLHF.

This CDR3 is CASSPWEAGAADIQYF. CDR3 DNA: TGTGCCAGCAGCCCGTGGGAGGCGGGAGCGGCGGACATTCAGTACTTC. The chain couples TRBV9 to TRBJ2-4; TRBD2 aligns across 7 bases. The CDR3 runs 16 residues. V gave up 4 bases and J gave up 8 bases; unmatched junction bases: 15. CDR1 is SGDLS, CDR2 YYNGEE, per germline. The full variable domain, in which reference TRBV9 and TRBJ2-4 provide the parts outside the CDR3, is DSGVTQTPKHLITATGQRVTLRCSPRSGDLSVYWYQQSLDQGLQFLIQYYNGEERAKGNILERFSAQQFPDLHSELNLSSLELGDSALYFCASSPWEAGAADIQYFGAGTRLSVL.

This chain uses TRBV19 with TRBJ2-3, with TRBD2 identical over 8 bases. Germline V CDR1 and CDR2: LNHDA, SQIVND (reference sequence). The CDR3 sequence is 17 residues long. V was clipped by 1 base and J by 0 bases; unmatched bases: 6. The CDR3: CASSIGAGGASTDTQYF. The CDR3 DNA follows: TGTGCCAGTAGTATAGGGGCCGGGGGGGCCAGCACAGATACGCAGTATTTT. The full variable domain, in which reference TRBV19 and TRBJ2-3 provide the parts outside the CDR3, is DGGITQSPKYLFRKEGQNVTLSCEQNLNHDAMYWYRQDPGQGLRLIYYSQIVNDFQKGDIAEGYSVSREKKESFPLTVTSAQKNPTAFYLCASSIGAGGASTDTQYFGPGTRLTVL.

Here the CDR3 reads CASSVGGGNGYTF. CDR3 DNA: TGTGCCAGCAGCGTAGGGGGAGGGAACGGCTACACCTTC. The chain couples TRBV9 to TRBJ1-2; D not certain. The CDR3 is made up of 13 amino acids. The V and J ends lost 0 bases and 8 bases respectively, with 11 bases between them. Germline lookup yields CDR1 SGDLS and CDR2 YYNGEE.

The chain combines TRBV7-8 with TRBJ2-7; D may be TRBD2 (6 bases). Germline assignment: CDR1 SGHVS and CDR2 FQNEAQ. The CDR3 is made up of 14 amino acids. V was pared by 5 bases and J by 4 bases, with 15 bases between. The DNA for the CDR3 is TGTGCCAGCAGCCCTGAACGACTAGTTTACGAGCAGTACTTC. Encoded protein: CASSPERLVYEQYF.

This sequence joins TRBV18 and TRBJ2-4; 8 positions match TRBD1. Germline V gene lookup returns CDR1 KGHSH and CDR2 LQKENI. The length of the CDR3 is 14 residues. The trim removed 2 bases at V and 7 bases at J, leaving 4 bases unmatched. This CDR3 is CASSPNRGVNIQYF. The DNA of the CDR3 is TGTGCCAGCTCACCAAACAGGGGGGTGAACATTCAGTACTTC.

The chain recombines TRBV28 with TRBJ2-7; D possibly corresponds to TRBD1 (7 bases). CDR3 length: 15 amino acids. V was pared by 6 bases and J by 7 bases, with 22 bases between. Germline loops: CDR1 MDHEN, CDR2 SYDVKM. The DNA of the CDR3 is TGTGCCAGCAGCCCTCAGCCAGGGGGGTTTGGGGAGCAGTACTTC. It translates to CASSPQPGGFGEQYF.

This chain links TRBV2 with TRBJ2-1; perhaps TRBD2 as D (6 bases). This CDR3 has 14 amino acids. Trimming left V 1 base short and J 5 bases short, with 9 bases between. Germline V gene lookup returns CDR1 SNHLY and CDR2 FYNNEI. In DNA, the CDR3 is TGTGCCAGCAGTGAAGAGACTAGGGACAATGAGCAGTTCTTC. Protein product: CASSEETRDNEQFF.

This clone is labeled medium-sized. The sample holds other DNA sequences that translate to the same CDR3. The chain is built from TRBV9 and TRBJ1-2, with 7 bases lining up with TRBD1. Germline loops: CDR1 SGDLS, CDR2 YYNGEE. With 3 bases clipped from V and 2 bases from J, the junction kept 4 bases outside the gene matches. The CDR3 consists of 14 residues. The CDR3 coding sequence is TGTGCCAGCAGCGCCTCGACAGGGAACTATGGCTACACCTTC. Translation gives CASSASTGNYGYTF. Full variable domain (remainder filled in from reference TRBV9 and TRBJ1-2): DSGVTQTPKHLITATGQRVTLRCSPRSGDLSVYWYQQSLDQGLQFLIQYYNGEERAKGNILERFSAQQFPDLHSELNLSSLELGDSALYFCASSASTGNYGYTFGSGTRLTVV.

This clone was picked up one time. The rearrangement uses TRBV30 and TRBJ2-2; D gene uncertain. Trimming took off 4 bases at V and 7 bases at J, with 7 bases between the two ends. CDR1 GTSNPN and CDR2 SVGIG come from the germline V gene (reference sequence). The CDR3 extends over 11 amino acids. The DNA for the CDR3 is TGTGCCTGGACTGCCGGCGGGGAGCTGTTTTTT. Its translation: CAWTAGGELFF.

This rearrangement joins TRBV7-8 to TRBJ1-5; TRBD1 matches 8 bases. Germline CDR1 reads SGHVS; CDR2 reads FQNEAQ. This CDR3 comprises 14 residues. Losses at the gene ends were 5 bases for V and 4 bases for J; bases not matched to a gene: 4. In DNA, the CDR3 is TGTGCCAGCAGCCACAGGGGGAGGAATCAGCCCCAGCATTTT. As protein: CASSHRGRNQPQHF.

This chain uses TRBV2 with TRBJ1-2; D is perhaps TRBD1 (5 bases). The V gene's germline CDR1 is SNHLY and CDR2 FYNNEI. Trimming removed 6 bases at V and 5 bases at J, with 13 bases between. This CDR3 has 13 amino acids. The CDR3 nucleotides are TGTGCCAGCAGCCGACTCCAGGGATATGGCTACACCTTC. Amino acid sequence: CASSRLQGYGYTF.

The V call is TRBV27, the J call TRBJ2-5; a possible D gene is TRBD2 (7 bases). Per the germline V gene, CDR1 is MNHEY and CDR2 is SMNVEV (reference sequence). Trimming took 0 bases from V and 4 from J, leaving 12 bases between them. There are 15 residues in the CDR3. The CDR3 nucleotides read TGTGCCAGCAGTTTATCGGCGGGGGCCCTAGAGACCCAGTACTTC. It is translated as CASSLSAGALETQYF.

The V and J genes are TRBV19 and TRBJ2-5; D perhaps matches TRBD2 (6 bases). The CDR3 is made up of 12 amino acids. CDR1 LNHDA and CDR2 SQIVND come from the germline V gene (reference sequence). V dropped 7 bases and J dropped 7 bases, with 13 bases sitting between them. CDR3 sequence: CASNGLEGTQYF. The CDR3 bases are TGTGCCAGTAACGGCCTGGAGGGGACCCAGTACTTC.

Only a few counts were recorded for this clone. The chain uses TRBV19 and TRBJ1-1; no firm D call. Germline V gene data show CDR1 as LNHDA and CDR2 as SQIVND (reference sequence). The germline V and J ends were trimmed by 4 bases and 8 bases, with 11 bases remaining between them. CDR3 length: 12 residues. The CDR3 is CASSTPPGEAFF. CDR3 nucleotide sequence: TGTGCCAGTAGTACCCCCCCGGGAGAAGCTTTCTTT.